This TCR beta chain came from a study of cytomegalovirus exposure and HLA in healthy donors. Across the whole study: Inside one of the first data releases sat 80 million to 95 million unique TCRs taken from HLA-typed donors.

CDR1 MNHEY and CDR2 SMNVEV come from the germline V gene (reference sequence). J was trimmed by 9 bases and V by 5 bases; bases with no gene match: 7. The CDR3 is made up of 13 amino acids. The PCR made use of 60 Vbeta and 13 Jbeta primers. Using immunoSEQ multiplex PCR, the repertoire was profiled, and TCRdb retains in-frame clones only, with some absent. The sample carries fewer than 150,000 clones, about 78% recorded once. This sequence joins TRBV27 and TRBJ2-1; TRBD2 agrees at 7 bases. The sample consisted of PBMCs. The receptor's source is a man aged 45-60 years in good health and CMV-seronegative. DNA for the CDR3: TGTGCCAGCAGTAAAAGGGGACTAAGTGAGCAGTTCTTC. Translated, it gives CASSKRGLSEQFF.